The entry that follows covers one T cell receptor (beta chain) sequence. Trimming stripped 7 bases from V and 4 bases from J, with 11 bases between. The CDR3 runs to 13 residues. This specimen belongs to a study of blood T cell repertoires in COVID-19. This table comes from immunoSEQ multiplex PCR, and its TCRdb copy is limited to in-frame clones, with some not included. The sample holds some 400,000 clones; about 90% are singletons and the top ten take 2.3%. Sequencing used peripheral blood. This TCR was recovered from a woman aged 60-70 years with COVID-19, enrolled during active disease. V and J are TRBV12-3 or TRBV12-4 and TRBJ2-1; possible D gene TRBD2, 7 bases. DNA for the CDR3: TGTGCCAGCAAGCGGGACACGTACAATGAGCAGTTCTTC. Residues: CASKRDTYNEQFF.